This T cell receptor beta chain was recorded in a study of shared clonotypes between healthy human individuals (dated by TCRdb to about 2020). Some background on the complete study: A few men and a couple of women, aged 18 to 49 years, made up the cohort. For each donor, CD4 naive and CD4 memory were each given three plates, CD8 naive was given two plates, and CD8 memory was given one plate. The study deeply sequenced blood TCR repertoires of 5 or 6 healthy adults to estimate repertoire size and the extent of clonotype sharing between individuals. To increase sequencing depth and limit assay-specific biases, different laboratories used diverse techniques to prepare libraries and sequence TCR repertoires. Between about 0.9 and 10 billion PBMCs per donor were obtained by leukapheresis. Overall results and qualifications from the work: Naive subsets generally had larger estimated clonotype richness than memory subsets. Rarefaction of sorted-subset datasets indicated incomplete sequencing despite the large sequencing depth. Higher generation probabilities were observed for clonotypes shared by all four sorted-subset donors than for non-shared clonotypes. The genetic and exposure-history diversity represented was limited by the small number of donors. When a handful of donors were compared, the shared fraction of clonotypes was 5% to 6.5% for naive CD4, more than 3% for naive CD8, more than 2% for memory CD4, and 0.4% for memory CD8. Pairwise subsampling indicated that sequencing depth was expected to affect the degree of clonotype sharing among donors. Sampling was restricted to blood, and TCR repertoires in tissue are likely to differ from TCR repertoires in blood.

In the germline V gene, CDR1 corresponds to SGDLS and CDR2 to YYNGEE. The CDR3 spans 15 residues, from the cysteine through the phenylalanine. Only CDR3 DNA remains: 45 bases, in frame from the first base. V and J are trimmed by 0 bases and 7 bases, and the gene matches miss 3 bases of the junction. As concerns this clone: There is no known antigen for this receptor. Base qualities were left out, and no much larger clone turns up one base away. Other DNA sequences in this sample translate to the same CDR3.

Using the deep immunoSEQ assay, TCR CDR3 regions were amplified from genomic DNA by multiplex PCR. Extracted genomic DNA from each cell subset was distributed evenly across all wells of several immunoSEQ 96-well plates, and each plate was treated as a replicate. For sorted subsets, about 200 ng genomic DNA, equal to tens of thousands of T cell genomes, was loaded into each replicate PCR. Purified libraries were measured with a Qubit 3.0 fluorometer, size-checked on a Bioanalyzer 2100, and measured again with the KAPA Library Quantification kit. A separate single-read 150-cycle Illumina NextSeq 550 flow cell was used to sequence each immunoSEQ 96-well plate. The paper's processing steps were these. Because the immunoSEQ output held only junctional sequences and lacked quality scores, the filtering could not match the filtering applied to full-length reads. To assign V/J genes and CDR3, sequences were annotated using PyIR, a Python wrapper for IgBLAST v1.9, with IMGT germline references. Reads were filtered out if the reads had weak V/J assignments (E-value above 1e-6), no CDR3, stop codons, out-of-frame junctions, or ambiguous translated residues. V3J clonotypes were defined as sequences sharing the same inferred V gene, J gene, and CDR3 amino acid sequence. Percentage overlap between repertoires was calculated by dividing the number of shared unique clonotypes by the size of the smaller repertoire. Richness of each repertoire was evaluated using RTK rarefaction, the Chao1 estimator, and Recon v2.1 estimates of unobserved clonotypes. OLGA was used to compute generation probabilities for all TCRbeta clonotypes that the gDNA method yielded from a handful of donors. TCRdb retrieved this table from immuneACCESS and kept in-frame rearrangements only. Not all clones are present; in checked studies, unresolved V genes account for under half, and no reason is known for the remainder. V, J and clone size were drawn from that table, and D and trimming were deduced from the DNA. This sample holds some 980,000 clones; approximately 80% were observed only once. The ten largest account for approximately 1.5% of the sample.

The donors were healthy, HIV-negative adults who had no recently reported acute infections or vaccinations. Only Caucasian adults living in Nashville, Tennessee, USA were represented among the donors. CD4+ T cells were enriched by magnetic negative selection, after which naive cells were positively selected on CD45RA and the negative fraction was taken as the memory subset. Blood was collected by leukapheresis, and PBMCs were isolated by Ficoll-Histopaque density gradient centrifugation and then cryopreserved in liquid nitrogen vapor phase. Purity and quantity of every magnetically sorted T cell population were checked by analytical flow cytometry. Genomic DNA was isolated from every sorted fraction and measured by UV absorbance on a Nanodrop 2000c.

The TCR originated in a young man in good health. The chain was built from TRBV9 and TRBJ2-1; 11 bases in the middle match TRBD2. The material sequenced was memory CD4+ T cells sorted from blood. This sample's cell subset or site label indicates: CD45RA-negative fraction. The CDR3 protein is CASSVGLAGNNEQFF. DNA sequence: TGTGCCAGCAGCGTAGGACTAGCGGGAAATAATGAGCAGTTCTTC.